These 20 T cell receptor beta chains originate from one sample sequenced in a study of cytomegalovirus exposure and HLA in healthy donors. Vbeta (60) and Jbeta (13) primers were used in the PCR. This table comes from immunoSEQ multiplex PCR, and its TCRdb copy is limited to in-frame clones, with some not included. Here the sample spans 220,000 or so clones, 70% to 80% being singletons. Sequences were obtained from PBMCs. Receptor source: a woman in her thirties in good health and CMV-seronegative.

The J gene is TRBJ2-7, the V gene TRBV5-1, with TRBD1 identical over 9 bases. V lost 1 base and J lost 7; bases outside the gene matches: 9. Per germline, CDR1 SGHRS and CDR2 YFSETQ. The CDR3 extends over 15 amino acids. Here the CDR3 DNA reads TGCGCCAGCAGCTTGCAACAGGGGGCGTCTGGAGAGCAGTACTTC. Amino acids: CASSLQQGASGEQYF. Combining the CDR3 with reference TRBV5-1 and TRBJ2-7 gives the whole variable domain KAGVTQTPRYLIKTRGQQVTLSCSPISGHRSVSWYQQTPGQGLQFLFEYFSETQRNKGNFPGRFSGRQFSNSRSEMNVSTLELGDSALYLCASSLQQGASGEQYFGPGTRLTVT.

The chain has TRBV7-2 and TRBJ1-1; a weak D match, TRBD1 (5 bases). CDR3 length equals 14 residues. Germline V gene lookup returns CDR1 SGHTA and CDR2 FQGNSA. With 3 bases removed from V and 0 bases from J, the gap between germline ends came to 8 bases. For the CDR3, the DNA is TGTGCCAGCAGCTTCGACAGCATGAACACTGAAGCTTTCTTT. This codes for CASSFDSMNTEAFF.

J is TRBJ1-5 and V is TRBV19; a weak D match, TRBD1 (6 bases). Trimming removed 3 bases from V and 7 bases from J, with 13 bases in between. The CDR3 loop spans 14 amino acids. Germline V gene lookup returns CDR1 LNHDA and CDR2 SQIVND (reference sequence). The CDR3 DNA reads TGTGCCAGTAGTATCCCCCACAGGGAGCAGCCCCAGCATTTT. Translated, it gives CASSIPHREQPQHF.

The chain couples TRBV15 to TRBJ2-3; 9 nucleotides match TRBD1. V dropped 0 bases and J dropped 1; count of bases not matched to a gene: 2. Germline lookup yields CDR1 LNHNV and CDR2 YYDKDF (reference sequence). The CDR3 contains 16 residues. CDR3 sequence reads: CATSRDRTGGTDTQYF. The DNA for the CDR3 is TGTGCCACCAGCAGAGACAGGACAGGGGGCACAGATACGCAGTATTTT.

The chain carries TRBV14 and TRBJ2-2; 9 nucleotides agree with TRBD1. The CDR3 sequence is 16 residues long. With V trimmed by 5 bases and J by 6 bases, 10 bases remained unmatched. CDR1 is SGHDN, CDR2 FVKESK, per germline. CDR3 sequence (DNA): TGTGCCAGCAGCTCCCGGACAGGGGAGGCGTCCGGGGAGCTGTTTTTT. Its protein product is CASSSRTGEASGELFF.

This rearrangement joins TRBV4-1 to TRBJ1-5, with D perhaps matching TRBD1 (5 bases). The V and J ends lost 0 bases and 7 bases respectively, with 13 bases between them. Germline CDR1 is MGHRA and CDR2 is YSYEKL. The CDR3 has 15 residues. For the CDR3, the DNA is TGCGCCAGCAGCCAAGATCGCCAGGGTGGCCAGCCCCAGCATTTT. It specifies CASSQDRQGGQPQHF.

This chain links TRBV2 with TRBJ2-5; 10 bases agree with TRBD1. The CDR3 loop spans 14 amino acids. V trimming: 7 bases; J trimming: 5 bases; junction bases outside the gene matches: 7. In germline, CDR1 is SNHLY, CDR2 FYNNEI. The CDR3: CASTWDRGWETQYF. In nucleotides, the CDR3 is TGTGCCAGCACTTGGGACAGGGGTTGGGAGACCCAGTACTTC. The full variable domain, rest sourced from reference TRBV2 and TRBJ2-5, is EPEVTQTPSHQVTQMGQEVILRCVPISNHLYFYWYRQILGQKVEFLVSFYNNEISEKSEIFDDQFSVERPDGSNFTLKIRSTKLEDSAMYFCASTWDRGWETQYFGPGTRLLVL.

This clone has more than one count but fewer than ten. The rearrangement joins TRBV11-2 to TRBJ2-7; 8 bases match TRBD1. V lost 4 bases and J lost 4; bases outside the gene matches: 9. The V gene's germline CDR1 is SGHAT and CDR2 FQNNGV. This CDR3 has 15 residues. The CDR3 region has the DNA TGTGCCAGCAGCTCTGGACAGGGAAGTTGGTACGAGCAGTACTTC. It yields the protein CASSSGQGSWYEQYF. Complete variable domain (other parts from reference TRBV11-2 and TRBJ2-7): EAGVAQSPRYKIIEKRQSVAFWCNPISGHATLYWYQQILGQGPKLLIQFQNNGVVDDSQLPKDRFSAERLKGVDSTLKIQPAKLEDSAVYLCASSSGQGSWYEQYFGPGTRLTVT.

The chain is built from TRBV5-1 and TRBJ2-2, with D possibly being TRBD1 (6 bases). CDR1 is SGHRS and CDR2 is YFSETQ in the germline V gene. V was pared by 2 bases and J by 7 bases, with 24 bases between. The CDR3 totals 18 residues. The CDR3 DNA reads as TGCGCCAGCAGCTTAGCGACAGGTTCGACACTTAGAGGCGGGGAGCTGTTTTTT. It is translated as CASSLATGSTLRGGELFF.

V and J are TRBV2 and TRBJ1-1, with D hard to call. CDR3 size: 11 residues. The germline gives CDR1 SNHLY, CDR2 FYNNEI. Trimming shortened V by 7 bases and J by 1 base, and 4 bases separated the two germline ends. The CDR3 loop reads CASTGNTEAFF. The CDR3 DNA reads TGTGCCAGCACGGGGAACACTGAAGCTTTCTTT. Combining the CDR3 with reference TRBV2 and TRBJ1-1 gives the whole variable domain EPEVTQTPSHQVTQMGQEVILRCVPISNHLYFYWYRQILGQKVEFLVSFYNNEISEKSEIFDDQFSVERPDGSNFTLKIRSTKLEDSAMYFCASTGNTEAFFGQGTRLTVV.

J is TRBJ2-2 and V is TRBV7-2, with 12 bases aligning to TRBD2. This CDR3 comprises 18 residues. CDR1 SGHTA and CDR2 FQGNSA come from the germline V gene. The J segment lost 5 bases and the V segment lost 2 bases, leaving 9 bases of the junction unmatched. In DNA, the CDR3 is TGTGCCAGCAGCTTACAGGCTAGCGGGGGGGATACGACCGGGGAGCTGTTTTTT. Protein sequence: CASSLQASGGDTTGELFF.

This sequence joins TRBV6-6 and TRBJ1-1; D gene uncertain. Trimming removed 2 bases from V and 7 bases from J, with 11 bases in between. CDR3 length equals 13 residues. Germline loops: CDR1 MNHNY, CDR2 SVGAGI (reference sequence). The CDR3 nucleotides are TGTGCCAGCAGTTACGGGCAGCTCCTTGAAGCTTTCTTT. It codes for CASSYGQLLEAFF.

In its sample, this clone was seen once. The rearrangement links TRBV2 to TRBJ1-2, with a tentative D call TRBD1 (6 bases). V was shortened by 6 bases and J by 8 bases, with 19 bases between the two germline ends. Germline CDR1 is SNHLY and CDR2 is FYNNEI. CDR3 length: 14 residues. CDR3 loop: CASRTDSRKRGYTF. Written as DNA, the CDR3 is TGTGCCAGCAGAACGGACAGCCGGAAGAGGGGCTACACCTTC.

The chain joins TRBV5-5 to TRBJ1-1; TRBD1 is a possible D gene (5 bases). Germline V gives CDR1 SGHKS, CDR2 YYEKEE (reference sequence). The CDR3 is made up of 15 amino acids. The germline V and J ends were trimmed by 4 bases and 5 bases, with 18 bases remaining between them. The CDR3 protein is CASSLLAPGETEAFF. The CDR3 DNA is TGTGCCAGCAGCCTCCTGGCCCCGGGGGAGACTGAAGCTTTCTTT.

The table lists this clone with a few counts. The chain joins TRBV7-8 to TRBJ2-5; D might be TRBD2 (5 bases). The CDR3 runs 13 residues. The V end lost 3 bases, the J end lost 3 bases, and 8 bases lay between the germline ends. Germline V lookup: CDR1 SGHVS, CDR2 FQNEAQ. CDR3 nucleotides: TGTGCCAGCAGCTTCGGGGTAGAAGAGACCCAGTACTTC. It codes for CASSFGVEETQYF. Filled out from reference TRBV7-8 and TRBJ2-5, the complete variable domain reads GAGVSQSPRYKVAKRGQDVALRCDPISGHVSLFWYQQALGQGPEFLTYFQNEAQLDKSGLPSDRFFAERPEGSVSTLKIQRTQQEDSAVYLCASSFGVEETQYFGPGTRLLVL.

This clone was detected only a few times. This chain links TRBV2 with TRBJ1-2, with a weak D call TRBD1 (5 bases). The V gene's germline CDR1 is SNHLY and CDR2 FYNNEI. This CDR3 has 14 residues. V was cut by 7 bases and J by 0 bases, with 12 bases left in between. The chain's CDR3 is CASTRGLANYGYTF. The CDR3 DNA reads TGTGCCAGCACGCGGGGCCTCGCTAACTATGGCTACACCTTC.

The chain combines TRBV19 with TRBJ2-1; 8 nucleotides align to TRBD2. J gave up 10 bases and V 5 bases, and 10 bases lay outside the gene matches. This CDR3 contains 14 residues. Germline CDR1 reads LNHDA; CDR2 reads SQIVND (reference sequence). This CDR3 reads CASSPPGGVREQFF. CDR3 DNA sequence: TGTGCCAGTAGTCCCCCGGGGGGGGTTCGGGAGCAGTTCTTC. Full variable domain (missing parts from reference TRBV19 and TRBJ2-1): DGGITQSPKYLFRKEGQNVTLSCEQNLNHDAMYWYRQDPGQGLRLIYYSQIVNDFQKGDIAEGYSVSREKKESFPLTVTSAQKNPTAFYLCASSPPGGVREQFFGPGTRLTVL.

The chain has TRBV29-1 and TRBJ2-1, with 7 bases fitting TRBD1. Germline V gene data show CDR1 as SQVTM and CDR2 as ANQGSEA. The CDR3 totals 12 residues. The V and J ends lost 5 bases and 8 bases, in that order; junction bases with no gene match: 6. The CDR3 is CSVHRGSHEQFF. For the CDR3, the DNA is TGCAGCGTTCACAGGGGAAGCCATGAGCAGTTCTTC.

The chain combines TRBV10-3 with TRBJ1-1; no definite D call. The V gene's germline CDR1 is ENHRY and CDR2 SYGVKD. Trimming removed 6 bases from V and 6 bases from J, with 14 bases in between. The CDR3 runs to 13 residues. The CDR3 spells CAIRRTEVPEAFF. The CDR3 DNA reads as TGTGCCATCAGAAGGACTGAGGTCCCTGAAGCTTTCTTT.

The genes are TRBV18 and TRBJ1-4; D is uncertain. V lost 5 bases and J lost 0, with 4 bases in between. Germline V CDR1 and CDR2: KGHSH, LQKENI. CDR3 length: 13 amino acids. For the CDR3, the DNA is TGTGCCAGCTCATCCGCAACTAATGAAAAACTGTTTTTT. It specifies CASSSATNEKLFF. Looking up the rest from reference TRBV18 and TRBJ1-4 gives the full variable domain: NAGVMQNPRHLVRRRGQEARLRCSPMKGHSHVYWYRQLPEEGLKFMVYLQKENIIDESGMPKERFSAEFPKEGPSILRIQQVVRGDSAAYFCASSSATNEKLFFGSGTQLSVL.